These T cell receptor beta chains were read from a single sample in a study of blood T cell repertoires in COVID-19. Profiled with immunoSEQ multiplex PCR; TCRdb holds only in-frame clones, not every one. The data contain 160,000 or so clones, 80% to 85% of them singletons. The specimen sequenced was PBMCs or T cells enriched from blood (not recorded which). The receptors here all came from a woman between 50 and 59 years old who had recovered from COVID-19. CDR3s include the opening cysteine and the closing phenylalanine or tryptophan. The D gene is left open where the match is weak. Rows give clone size only sometimes, using once, few, many, or a class for an expanded clone.

J | D | size | V | DNA | CDR3
TRBJ2-1 | . | . | TRBV7-2 | TGTGCCAGCAGCTTAGCAACGGGTCGGCTCGATGAGCAGTTCTTC | CASSLATGRLDEQFF
TRBJ2-7 | TRBD1 | . | TRBV6-2/TRBV6-3 | TGTGCCAGCAGTGACCCCCGGGTAAAGACAGGGAATTACGAGCAGTACTTC | CASSDPRVKTGNYEQYF
TRBJ1-1 | . | . | TRBV5-1 | TGCGCCATTCCCGTTCTGTTTCACACTGAAGCTTTCTTT | CAIPVLFHTEAFF
TRBJ2-5 | . | few | TRBV11-2 | TGTGCCAGCAGCTTAGATCCGTACCAAGAGACCCAGTACTTC | CASSLDPYQETQYF
TRBJ1-1 | . | . | TRBV3-1/TRBV3-2 | TGTGCCAGCAGCCAAGAGGGGCGGATGAACACTGAAGCTTTCTTT | CASSQEGRMNTEAFF
TRBJ2-1 | TRBD2 | few | TRBV5-4 | TGTGCCAGCAGCCGCCCTAGCGGGGGCCAAGGGGATGAGCAGTTCTTC | CASSRPSGGQGDEQFF
TRBJ1-1 | . | . | TRBV6-2/TRBV6-3 | TGTGCCAGCAGTTACACGGAGGCAACTGAAGCTTTCTTT | CASSYTEATEAFF
TRBJ2-1 | TRBD1 | . | TRBV25-1 | TGTGCCAGCAGCAAACCGGGACAGGGGCGTTACAATGAGCAGTTCTTC | CASSKPGQGRYNEQFF
TRBJ1-2 | . | . | TRBV19 | TGTGCCAGTAACTCATTCGGACAGACGCCTTATGGCTACACCTTC | CASNSFGQTPYGYTF
TRBJ2-7 | TRBD1 | . | TRBV6-5 | TGTGCCACACAGGGACAGGGTACCTACGAGCAGTACTTC | CATQGQGTYEQYF
TRBJ1-1 | . | . | TRBV19 | TGTGCCAGTAGTATAGTTGGCGCAGGGAACACTGAAGCTTTCTTT | CASSIVGAGNTEAFF
TRBJ1-5 | . | . | TRBV28 | TGTGCCAGCAGTTTGGGAGTAGGGATGGGCAATCAGCCCCAGCATTTT | CASSLGVGMGNQPQHF
TRBJ2-5 | . | few | TRBV7-9 | TGTGCCAGCAGCTTATTAAGGTCACAGAAAGAGACCCAGTACTTC | CASSLLRSQKETQYF
TRBJ1-1 | . | . | TRBV4-3 | TGCGCCAGCAGCCAGAACAGGGAAGGCGGTAAGACGATCTTT | CASSQNREGGKTIF
TRBJ2-2 | TRBD2 | once | TRBV4-3 | TGCGCCAGCAGCCAAGAATCTCTAGCGGGGACCTCGAACACCGGGGAGCTGTTTTTT | CASSQESLAGTSNTGELFF
TRBJ2-1 | . | . | TRBV3-1/TRBV3-2 | TGTGCCAGCAGCCGTGGGCTATATTACAATGAGCAGTTCTTC | CASSRGLYYNEQFF
TRBJ1-2 | . | . | TRBV2 | TGTGCCAGCAGCGACGCCCGGGGAGACTATGGCTACACCTTC | CASSDARGDYGYTF
TRBJ1-6 | . | . | TRBV27 | TGTGCCAGCAGTGAACAGGGCTATACCTATAATTCACCCCTCCACTTT | CASSEQGYTYNSPLHF
TRBJ1-4 | TRBD1 | . | TRBV18 | TGTGCCAGCTCACCGGGACAGGGTTATGAAAAACTGTTTTTT | CASSPGQGYEKLFF
TRBJ2-1 | . | . | TRBV2 | TGTGCCAGAGACTCGTACAATGAGCAGTTCTTC | CARDSYNEQFF
TRBJ2-1 | TRBD2 | . | TRBV24-1 | TGTGCCACCAGTGAATCCCGGGGGGGTCGGTACAATGAGCAGTTCTTC | CATSESRGGRYNEQFF
TRBJ2-7 | . | once | TRBV3-1/TRBV3-2 | TGTGCCAGCAGCCAAGCGTCGGGCGAGCAGTACTTC | CASSQASGEQYF
TRBJ1-1 | . | . | TRBV19 | TGTGCCAGTAGTATAGGTCTCGCCCAGGGTTCCCACCCAGCTTTCTTT | CASSIGLAQGSHPAFF